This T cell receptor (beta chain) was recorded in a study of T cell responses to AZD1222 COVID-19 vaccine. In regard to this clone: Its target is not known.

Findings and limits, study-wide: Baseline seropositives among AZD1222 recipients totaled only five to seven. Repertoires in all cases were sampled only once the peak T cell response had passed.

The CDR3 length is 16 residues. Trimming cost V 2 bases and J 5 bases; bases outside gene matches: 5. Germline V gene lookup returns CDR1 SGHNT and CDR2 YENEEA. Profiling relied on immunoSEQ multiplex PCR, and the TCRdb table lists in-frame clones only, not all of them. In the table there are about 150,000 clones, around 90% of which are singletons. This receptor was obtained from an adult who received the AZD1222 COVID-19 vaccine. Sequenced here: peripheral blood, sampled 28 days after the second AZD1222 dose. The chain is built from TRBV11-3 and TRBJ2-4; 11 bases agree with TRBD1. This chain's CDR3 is CASSLISGQGENIQYF. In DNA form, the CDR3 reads TGTGCCAGCAGCTTAATCTCGGGACAGGGGGAAAACATTCAGTACTTC.